This entry lists 7 T cell receptor beta chains sequenced from one sample in a study of shared clonotypes between healthy human individuals. Sequencing used immunoSEQ multiplex PCR; TCRdb keeps in-frame clones, though not all of them. The sample has about 1.1 million clones, around 82% seen once. The specimen was memory CD4+ T cells from PBMCs. Subset indicated: CD45RA-negative fraction. The receptors were sampled from a man aged 18 to 29 in good health. Some clones in this sample may be carry-over from other donors' samples.

The table lists this clone with a few counts. The chain couples TRBV29-1 to TRBJ2-2; the D is unclear. The V end lost 4 bases, the J end lost 4 bases, and 10 bases lay between the germline ends. The CDR3 covers 13 residues. In germline, CDR1 is SQVTM, CDR2 ANQGSEA. Here the CDR3 DNA reads TGCAGCGTTGCTGGGCTTAGCACCGGGGAGCTGTTTTTT. Translation: CSVAGLSTGELFF.

The V call is TRBV29-1, the J call TRBJ2-3, with D perhaps TRBD2 (6 bases). V lost 1 base to trimming and J lost 4 bases, with 15 bases between them. Germline CDR1 SQVTM, CDR2 ANQGSEA. This CDR3 contains 15 residues. The CDR3 DNA follows: TGCAGCGTTGAAGGGCCCCGGGAGTCCGCAGATACGCAGTATTTT. It codes for CSVEGPRESADTQYF.

Worth noting for this clone: Other DNA sequences in the sample encode the same CDR3. V gene TRBV5-4 combines with J gene TRBJ1-4; perhaps TRBD1 as D (5 bases). This CDR3 is 14 amino acids long. The germline V and J ends were trimmed by 4 bases and 5 bases, with 12 bases remaining between them. Germline values: CDR1 SGHNT, CDR2 YYREEE (reference sequence). Written as DNA, the CDR3 is TGTGCCAGCAGCCTAGGGACCGACAATGAAAAACTGTTTTTT. Protein sequence: CASSLGTDNEKLFF.

V and J are TRBV15 and TRBJ2-7, with D maybe TRBD1 (5 bases). CDR1 is LNHNV, CDR2 YYDKDF, per germline (reference sequence). The ends were cut back, 5 bases at V and 4 bases at J, with 15 bases in the middle. The CDR3 totals 14 residues. CDR3 residues: CATSAVHTGYEQYF. The CDR3 DNA reads as TGTGCCACCAGCGCGGTACACACAGGTTACGAGCAGTACTTC.

The chain joins TRBV10-3 to TRBJ2-1, with 9 bases aligning to TRBD2. The J segment lost 4 bases and the V segment lost 7 bases, leaving 2 bases of the junction unmatched. The CDR3 totals 13 residues. Germline V CDR1 and CDR2: ENHRY, SYGVKD. For the CDR3, the DNA is TGTGCCATCATGCGGGAGGGATACAATGAGCAGTTCTTC. It specifies CAIMREGYNEQFF.

The J gene is TRBJ2-4, the V gene TRBV29-1; the D call may be TRBD1 or TRBD2 (7 bases each). This CDR3 contains 13 residues. Between the trimmed V and J ends, which lost 4 bases and 8 bases, there was a span of 15 bases. In germline, CDR1 is SQVTM, CDR2 ANQGSEA. For the CDR3, the DNA is TGCAGCGTTGTGAGGCCAGGGGGGGACATTCAGTACTTC. Translated: CSVVRPGGDIQYF.

The rearrangement joins TRBV7-9 to TRBJ2-7; possible D gene TRBD2, 6 bases. The CDR3 length is 12 residues. CDR1 and CDR2 from the germline V gene are SEHNR and FQNEAQ (reference sequence). Trimming stripped 1 base from V and 10 bases from J, with 11 bases between. The CDR3 sequence: CASSLVEGTQYF. CDR3 DNA sequence: TGTGCCAGCAGCTTAGTAGAAGGGACTCAGTACTTC.